Each of the 18 T cell receptor beta chains below was sequenced from the same sample in a study of T cell responses to AZD1222 COVID-19 vaccine. Measured with immunoSEQ multiplex PCR; TCRdb has only the in-frame clones, and not every one. The sample holds approximately 150,000 clones, roughly nine tenths seen once. Sample: peripheral blood, taken 28 days after the second AZD1222 dose. The receptor source for this set is an adult who received the AZD1222 COVID-19 vaccine.

V usage is TRBV9 and J usage is TRBJ2-7, with no clear D. Per germline, CDR1 SGDLS and CDR2 YYNGEE. V lost 4 bases and J lost 4, with 12 bases in between. This CDR3 comprises 13 residues. The CDR3 DNA reads TGTGCCAGCAGCCCTAAAGCTTCATACGAGCAGTACTTC. Translating it yields CASSPKASYEQYF.

The chain uses TRBV29-1 and TRBJ2-2, with a tentative D call TRBD1 (6 bases). V was clipped by 6 bases and J by 0 bases, with 11 bases between them. The CDR3 consists of 14 residues. CDR1 and CDR2 (germline): SQVTM, ANQGSEA. The CDR3 sequence: CSVGAGANTGELFF. The CDR3 DNA is TGCAGCGTCGGAGCAGGGGCGAACACCGGGGAGCTGTTTTTT.

This clone was observed many times. The V and J genes are TRBV6-4 and TRBJ2-1; TRBD1 is a possible D gene (6 bases). This CDR3 contains 15 residues. V was cut by 0 bases and J by 5 bases, with 11 bases left in between. Germline V CDR1 and CDR2: MRHNA, SNTAGT. The CDR3 DNA reads TGTGCCAGCAGTGACTCCCCTGACAGGAACAATGAGCAGTTCTTC. Encoded protein: CASSDSPDRNNEQFF.

The J gene is TRBJ2-2, the V gene TRBV11-3, with 8 bases aligning to TRBD1. CDR1 and CDR2 from the germline V gene are SGHNT and YENEEA. This CDR3 spans 15 amino acids. V was clipped by 5 bases and J by 7 bases; unmatched bases: 9. CDR3 sequence reads: CASSPRTGSGGELFF. The CDR3 region has the DNA TGTGCCAGCAGCCCGAGGACAGGGTCGGGCGGGGAGCTGTTTTTT.

This sequence joins TRBV15 and TRBJ2-3, with D perhaps TRBD1 or TRBD2 (5 bases each). Trimming took 1 base from V and 1 from J, leaving 15 bases between them. This CDR3 has 17 residues. Germline V gene lookup returns CDR1 LNHNV and CDR2 YYDKDF (reference sequence). The CDR3 reads CATSRGTRGTRTDTQYF. The CDR3 nucleotides read TGTGCCACCAGCAGAGGAACGAGGGGAACTCGCACAGATACGCAGTATTTT.

In its sample, this clone was seen a few times. This sequence joins TRBV25-1 and TRBJ1-3, with TRBD1 matching 9 bases. Germline V gene sequence: CDR1 MGHDK, CDR2 SYGVNS. The CDR3 sequence is 11 residues long. Germline trimming cut 8 bases from V and 11 bases from J; bases unmatched to any gene: 4. CDR3 residues: CASGTGRSIYF. The CDR3 nucleotides are TGTGCCAGCGGGACAGGGCGGTCCATATATTTT.

This clone showed up just a few times. V usage is TRBV29-1 and J usage is TRBJ1-3; D is unresolved. V lost 4 bases to trimming and J lost 4 bases, with 8 bases between them. The germline V gene has CDR1 SQVTM and CDR2 ANQGSEA. The CDR3 has 12 amino acids. The chain's CDR3 is CSVGTEGNTIYF. DNA for the CDR3: TGCAGCGTTGGTACGGAGGGAAACACCATATATTTT.

The chain has TRBV4-1 and TRBJ1-5, with D perhaps TRBD1 (6 bases). Germline loops: CDR1 MGHRA, CDR2 YSYEKL. Trimming removed 0 bases at V and 9 bases at J, with 15 bases between. The CDR3 has 15 amino acids. CDR3 protein: CASSQDWGAGSPQHF. DNA of the CDR3: TGCGCCAGCAGCCAAGATTGGGGGGCTGGTTCGCCCCAGCATTTT.

There are a few counts of this clone. This chain connects TRBV11-3 to TRBJ2-1, with 8 bases matching TRBD2. Per germline, CDR1 SGHNT and CDR2 YENEEA. There are 12 residues in the CDR3. V was pared by 7 bases and J by 9 bases, with 5 bases of the junction left unmatched. The CDR3 DNA reads TGTGCCAGCACGCGGGGGGCTGCTGAGCAGTTCTTC. It yields the protein CASTRGAAEQFF.

The V gene is TRBV7-8, the J gene TRBJ1-4; tentative D call: TRBD1 (5 bases). CDR3 size: 12 residues. Germline CDR1 and CDR2: SGHVS and FQNEAQ. The V end lost 5 bases, the J end lost 8 bases, and 9 bases lay between the germline ends. The DNA for the CDR3 is TGTGCCAGCAGCCCGTGGGGGGAAAAACTGTTTTTT. Translation: CASSPWGEKLFF.

The chain uses TRBV27 and TRBJ1-5; D is ambiguous. V was clipped by 3 bases and J by 3 bases, with 9 bases between them. There are 14 residues in the CDR3. CDR1 and CDR2 (germline): MNHEY, SMNVEV (reference sequence). This chain's CDR3 is CASSFRGFNQPQHF. In nucleotides, the CDR3 is TGTGCCAGCAGTTTTAGAGGGTTCAATCAGCCCCAGCATTTT.

The chain links TRBV14 to TRBJ2-7, with no clear D. CDR1 and CDR2 from the germline V gene are SGHDN and FVKESK. There are 13 residues in the CDR3. Between the trimmed V and J ends, which lost 3 bases and 4 bases, there was a span of 10 bases. CDR3 DNA: TGTGCCAGCAGCCACGATTTTTTGTACGAGCAGTACTTC. It translates to CASSHDFLYEQYF.

This chain joins TRBV6-6 and TRBJ1-6, with a tentative D call TRBD1 (6 bases). Trimming took off 6 bases at V and 0 bases at J, with 24 bases between the two ends. The CDR3 totals 20 residues. CDR1 is MNHNY and CDR2 is SVGAGI in the germline V gene (reference sequence). The DNA of the CDR3 is TGTGCCAGCAGCGCCTCCGAGAGCAGGGGCTGGAGCTCCTATAATTCACCCCTCCACTTT. Translation: CASSASESRGWSSYNSPLHF.

The chain joins TRBV24-1 to TRBJ1-1; tentative D call: TRBD1 (5 bases). V dropped 3 bases and J dropped 4 bases, with 14 bases sitting between them. The germline V gene encodes CDR1 KGHDR and CDR2 SFDVKD. CDR3 length: 15 residues. CDR3 in amino acids: CATSDKEGVGTEAFF. The CDR3 DNA is TGTGCCACCAGTGATAAGGAAGGGGTCGGCACTGAAGCTTTCTTT.

The chain joins TRBV7-3 to TRBJ2-1; D remains unclear. V gave up 1 base and J gave up 8 bases, with 18 bases separating them. This CDR3 has 16 amino acids. The germline V gene encodes CDR1 SGHTA and CDR2 FQGTGA. The CDR3 DNA sequence: TGTGCCAGCAGCTTAAACCCGGCTAGAGTCCTCCATGAGCAGTTCTTC. Encoded protein: CASSLNPARVLHEQFF.

The chain employs TRBV11-3 and TRBJ1-1; TRBD1 is a possible D gene (6 bases). The CDR3 runs to 14 residues. V was cut by 0 bases and J by 5 bases, with 10 bases left in between. CDR1 SGHNT and CDR2 YENEEA come from the germline V gene. CDR3 DNA sequence: TGTGCCAGCAGCTTAGATCAGGGGCGAACTGAAGCTTTCTTT. It codes for CASSLDQGRTEAFF.

V is TRBV24-1 and J is TRBJ1-1; D may be TRBD1 (5 bases). In germline, CDR1 is KGHDR, CDR2 SFDVKD. This CDR3 is built from 14 residues. Trimming stripped 4 bases from V and 4 bases from J, with 12 bases between. CDR3 residues: CATSDGRVGTEAFF. The CDR3 region has the DNA TGTGCCACCAGTGACGGCAGGGTGGGCACTGAAGCTTTCTTT.

The gene calls are TRBV14 and TRBJ2-2, with 11 bases that match TRBD1. Germline-derived CDR1 and CDR2 are SGHDN and FVKESK. The length of the CDR3 is 16 residues. After removal of 6 bases from V and 7 bases from J, the junction contained 10 bases not matched to a gene. The CDR3 region is CASRVRDRGSGGELFF. The CDR3, as DNA: TGTGCCAGCAGAGTCCGGGACAGGGGGTCGGGCGGGGAGCTGTTTTTT.